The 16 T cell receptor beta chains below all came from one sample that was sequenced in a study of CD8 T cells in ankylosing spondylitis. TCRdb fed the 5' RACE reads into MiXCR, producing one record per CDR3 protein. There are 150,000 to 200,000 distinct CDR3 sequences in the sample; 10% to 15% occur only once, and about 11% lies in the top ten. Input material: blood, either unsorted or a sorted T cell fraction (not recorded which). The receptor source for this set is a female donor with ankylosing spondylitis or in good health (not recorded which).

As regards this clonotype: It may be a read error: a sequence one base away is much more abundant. Here the CDR3 reads CAWSDSYEQYF. The CDR3 coding sequence is TGTGCCTGGAGTGACTCCTACGAGCAGTACTTC. The chain carries TRBV30 and TRBJ2-7; D is undetermined. The CDR3 covers 11 residues. Between the trimmed V and J ends, which lost 1 base and 0 bases, there was a span of 1 base. Germline loops: CDR1 GTSNPN, CDR2 SVGIG (reference sequence).

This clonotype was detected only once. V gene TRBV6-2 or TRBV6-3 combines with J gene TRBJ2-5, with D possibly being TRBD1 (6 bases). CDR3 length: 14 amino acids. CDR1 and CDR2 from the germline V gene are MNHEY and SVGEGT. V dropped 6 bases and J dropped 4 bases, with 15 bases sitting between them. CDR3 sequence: CASRGHNPSETQYF. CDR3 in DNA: TGTGCCAGCAGGGGACACAATCCGTCAGAGACCCAGTACTTC.

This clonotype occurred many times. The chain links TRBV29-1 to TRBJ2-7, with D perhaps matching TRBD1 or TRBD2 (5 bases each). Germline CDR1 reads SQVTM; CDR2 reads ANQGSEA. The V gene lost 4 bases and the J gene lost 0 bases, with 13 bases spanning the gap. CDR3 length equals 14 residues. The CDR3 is CSVVISGTSYEQYF. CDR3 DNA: TGCAGCGTTGTAATTTCAGGGACCTCCTACGAGCAGTACTTC.

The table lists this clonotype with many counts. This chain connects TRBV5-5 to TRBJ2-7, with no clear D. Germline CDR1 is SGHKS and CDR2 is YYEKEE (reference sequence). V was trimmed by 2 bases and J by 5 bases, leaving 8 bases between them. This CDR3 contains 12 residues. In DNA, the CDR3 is TGTGCCAGCAGCTTACAAGGTAACGAGCAGTACTTC. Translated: CASSLQGNEQYF.

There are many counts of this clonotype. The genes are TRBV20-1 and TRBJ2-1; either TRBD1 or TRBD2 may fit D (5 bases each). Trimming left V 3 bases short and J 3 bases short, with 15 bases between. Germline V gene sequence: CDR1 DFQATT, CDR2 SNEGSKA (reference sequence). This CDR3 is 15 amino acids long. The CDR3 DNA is TGCAGTGCTAGTAGGCGTGGGGGTCGCTACAATGAGCAGTTCTTC. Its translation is CSASRRGGRYNEQFF.

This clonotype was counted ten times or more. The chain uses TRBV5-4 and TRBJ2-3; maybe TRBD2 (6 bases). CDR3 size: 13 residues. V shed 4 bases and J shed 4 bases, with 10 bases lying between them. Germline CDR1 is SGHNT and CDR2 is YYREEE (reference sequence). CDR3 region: CASSTGRPDTQYF. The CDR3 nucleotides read TGTGCCAGCAGCACTGGGAGGCCAGATACGCAGTATTTT.

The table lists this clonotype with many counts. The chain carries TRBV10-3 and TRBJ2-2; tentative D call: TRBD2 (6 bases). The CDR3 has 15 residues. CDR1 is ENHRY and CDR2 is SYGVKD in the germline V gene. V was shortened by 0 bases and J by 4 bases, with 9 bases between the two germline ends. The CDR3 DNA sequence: TGTGCCATCAGTGAGTCTGGGGGAGGCACCGGGGAGCTGTTTTTT. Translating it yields CAISESGGGTGELFF.

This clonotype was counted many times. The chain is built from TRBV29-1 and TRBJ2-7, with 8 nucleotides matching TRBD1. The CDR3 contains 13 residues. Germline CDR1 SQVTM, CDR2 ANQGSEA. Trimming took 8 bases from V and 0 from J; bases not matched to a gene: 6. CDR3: CSIWTGNSYEQYF. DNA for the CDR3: TGCAGCATCTGGACAGGGAACTCCTACGAGCAGTACTTC.

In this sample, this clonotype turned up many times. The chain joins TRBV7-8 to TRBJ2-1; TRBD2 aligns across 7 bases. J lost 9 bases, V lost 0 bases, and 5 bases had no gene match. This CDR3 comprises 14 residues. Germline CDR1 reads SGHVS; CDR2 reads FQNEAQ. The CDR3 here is CASSLAGGPAEQFF. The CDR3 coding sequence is TGTGCCAGCAGCTTAGCGGGAGGGCCGGCTGAGCAGTTCTTC. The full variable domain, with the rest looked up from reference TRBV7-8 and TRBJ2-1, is GAGVSQSPRYKVAKRGQDVALRCDPISGHVSLFWYQQALGQGPEFLTYFQNEAQLDKSGLPSDRFFAERPEGSVSTLKIQRTQQEDSAVYLCASSLAGGPAEQFFGPGTRLTVL.

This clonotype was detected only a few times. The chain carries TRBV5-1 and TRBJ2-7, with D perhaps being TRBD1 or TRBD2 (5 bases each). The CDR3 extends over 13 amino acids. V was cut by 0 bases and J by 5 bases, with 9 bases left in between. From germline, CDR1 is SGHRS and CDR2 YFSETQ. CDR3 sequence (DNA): TGCGCCAGCAGCTTGGGAGGGGTCCACGAGCAGTACTTC. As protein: CASSLGGVHEQYF.

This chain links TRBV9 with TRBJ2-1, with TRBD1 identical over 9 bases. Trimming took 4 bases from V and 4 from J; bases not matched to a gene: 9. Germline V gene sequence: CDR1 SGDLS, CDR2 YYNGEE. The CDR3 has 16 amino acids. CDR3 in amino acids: CASSTQQGAPYNEQFF. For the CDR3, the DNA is TGTGCCAGCAGCACTCAACAGGGGGCCCCATACAATGAGCAGTTCTTC. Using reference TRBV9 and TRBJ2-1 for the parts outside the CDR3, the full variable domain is DSGVTQTPKHLITATGQRVTLRCSPRSGDLSVYWYQQSLDQGLQFLIQYYNGEERAKGNILERFSAQQFPDLHSELNLSSLELGDSALYFCASSTQQGAPYNEQFFGPGTRLTVL.

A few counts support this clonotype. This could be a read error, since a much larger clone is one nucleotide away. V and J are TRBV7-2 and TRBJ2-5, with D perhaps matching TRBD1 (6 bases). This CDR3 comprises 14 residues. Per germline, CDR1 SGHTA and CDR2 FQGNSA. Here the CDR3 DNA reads TGTGCCAGCAGCTTCCAGGGGAACCAAGAGGCCCAGTACTTC. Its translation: CASSFQGNQEAQYF.

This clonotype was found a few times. The chain's CDR3 is CASSLEAQDTQYF. In nucleotides, the CDR3 is TGCGCCAGCAGCTTGGAGGCTCAGGATACGCAGTATTTT. The chain employs TRBV5-1 and TRBJ2-3; D gene unclear. V gave up 0 bases and J gave up 6 bases, with 8 bases separating them. There are 13 residues in the CDR3. The germline CDR1 and CDR2 sequences are SGHRS and YFSETQ. Using reference TRBV5-1 and TRBJ2-3 for the parts outside the CDR3, the full variable domain is KAGVTQTPRYLIKTRGQQVTLSCSPISGHRSVSWYQQTPGQGLQFLFEYFSETQRNKGNFPGRFSGRQFSNSRSEMNVSTLELGDSALYLCASSLEAQDTQYFGPGTRLTVL.

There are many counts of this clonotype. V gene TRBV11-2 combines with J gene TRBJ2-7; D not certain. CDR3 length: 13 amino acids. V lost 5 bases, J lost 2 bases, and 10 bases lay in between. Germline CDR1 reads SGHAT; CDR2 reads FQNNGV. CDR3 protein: CASSKDGTYEQYF. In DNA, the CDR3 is TGTGCCAGCAGCAAGGACGGTACCTACGAGCAGTACTTC.

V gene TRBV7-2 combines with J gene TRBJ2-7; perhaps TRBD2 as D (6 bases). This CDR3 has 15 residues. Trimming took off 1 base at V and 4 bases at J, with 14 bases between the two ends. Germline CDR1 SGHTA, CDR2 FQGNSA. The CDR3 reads CASSLVRRADYEQYF. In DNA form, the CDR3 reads TGTGCCAGCAGCTTAGTCCGGAGGGCCGATTACGAGCAGTACTTC.

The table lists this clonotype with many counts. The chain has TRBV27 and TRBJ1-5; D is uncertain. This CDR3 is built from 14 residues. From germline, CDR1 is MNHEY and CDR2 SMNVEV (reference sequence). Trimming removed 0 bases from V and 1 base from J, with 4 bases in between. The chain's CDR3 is CASSLSSSNQPQHF. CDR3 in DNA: TGTGCCAGCAGTTTATCTTCCAGCAATCAGCCCCAGCATTTT.